This TCR beta chain came from a study of cytomegalovirus exposure and HLA in healthy donors. Comment on this clone: No antigen is known for it.

Regarding the study as a whole: In vitro assays verified that three CMV-associated chains recognized CMV antigens specifically. The study recorded about 160 TCR beta chains that were cytomegalovirus-associated.

V shed 6 bases and J 3 bases; nucleotides not matched to a gene: 9. The germline V gene has CDR1 SNHLY and CDR2 FYNNEI. There are 15 residues in the CDR3. Here immunoSEQ multiplex PCR was the method, and the copy in TCRdb shows in-frame clones only, minus some. The table has around 300,000 clones, roughly 90% seen once. What was sequenced was PBMCs. The V and J genes are TRBV2 and TRBJ1-1; TRBD1 matches at 8 bases. The source of this sequence is a woman aged 18 to 35 in good health and CMV-seronegative. The CDR3 nucleotides read TGTGCCAGCAGGACATGGACAGGGAGGTACACTGAAGCTTTCTTT. Translating it yields CASRTWTGRYTEAFF.